The clone carrying this T cell receptor beta chain was picked up a small number of times. Its target is unknown. The TCR beta libraries were generated through quantitative 5'-RACE incorporating molecular barcodes. TCRdb redid the calling of the 5' RACE reads with MiXCR, one entry per CDR3 protein. The sample lists around 890,000 distinct CDR3 sequences, over 9.5% occurring once. The data stem from a study of CD8 T cells in ankylosing spondylitis. Study results and limitations: Characteristic, it appeared, of ankylosing spondylitis blood was a TCR beta motif of several highly homologous variants.

CDR1 and CDR2 (germline): SGHTA, FQGNSA. The CDR3 covers 15 residues. The V end lost 1 base, the J end lost 7 bases, and 13 bases lay between the germline ends. The sequencing input was blood, either unsorted or a sorted T cell fraction (not recorded which). The clonotype was recovered from a male donor with ankylosing spondylitis. The chain links TRBV7-2 to TRBJ2-2, with TRBD2 as a possible D gene (6 bases). The CDR3 DNA follows: TGTGCCAGCAGCTTAGTTGGCGGGGCGGGCGGGGAGCTGTTTTTT. The encoded protein is CASSLVGGAGGELFF. The full variable domain, completed using reference TRBV7-2 and TRBJ2-2, is GAGVSQSPSNKVTEKGKDVELRCDPISGHTALYWYRQSLGQGLEFLIYFQGNSAPDKSGLPSDRFSAERTGGSVSTLTIQRTQQEDSAVYLCASSLVGGAGGELFFGEGSRLTVL.